The 28 T cell receptor beta chains reported below all come from one sample, sequenced in a study of identical twins. TCRdb reprocessed the 5' RACE reads with MiXCR, giving one entry per CDR3 protein. Among 690,000 or so distinct CDR3 sequences listed, 8.6% were seen once. These data were likewise used in another study, on yellow fever vaccine responses in identical twins.

The specimen was PBMCs. These receptors came from a woman between 18 and 29 years old in good health.

At least ten counts were recorded for this clonotype. The V call is TRBV9, the J call TRBJ2-3, with 12 positions matching TRBD2. The V gene's germline CDR1 is SGDLS and CDR2 YYNGEE. Trimming took 4 bases from V and 6 from J; bases not matched to a gene: 12. The CDR3 consists of 17 residues. The CDR3 loop reads CASSPMLGLAGWDTQYF. CDR3 in DNA: TGTGCCAGCAGCCCGATGCTCGGACTAGCGGGATGGGATACGCAGTATTTT.

This clonotype was picked up many times. The genes are TRBV7-6 and TRBJ2-7, with D possibly matching TRBD1 (7 bases). CDR3 size: 15 residues. From germline, CDR1 is SGHVS and CDR2 FNYEAQ. The V end lost 5 bases, the J end lost 3 bases, and 17 bases lay between the germline ends. The CDR3 DNA follows: TGTGCCAGCAGCCCAGACAGGGAGGTTTACTACGAGCAGTACTTC. Translating it yields CASSPDREVYYEQYF.

This clonotype turned up a few times. The J gene is TRBJ1-1, the V gene TRBV29-1, with unresolved D. V lost 5 bases, J lost 4 bases, and 11 bases lay in between. CDR1 is SQVTM and CDR2 is ANQGSEA in the germline V gene. The CDR3 totals 12 residues. The CDR3 DNA reads TGCAGCGTTCGTATTCTGGGCACTGAAGCTTTCTTT. Amino acids: CSVRILGTEAFF.

This clonotype was counted between two and nine times. The J gene is TRBJ2-2, the V gene TRBV11-1; D call uncertain. This CDR3 spans 14 amino acids. Between the trimmed V and J ends, which lost 5 bases and 4 bases, there was a span of 11 bases. The V gene's germline CDR1 is SGHAT and CDR2 FQDESV (reference sequence). The CDR3 loop reads CASSGQWGTGELFF. The CDR3 bases are TGTGCCAGCAGCGGGCAGTGGGGCACCGGGGAGCTGTTTTTT.

This clonotype was seen a handful of times. V gene TRBV7-6 combines with J gene TRBJ2-7; 13 nucleotides match TRBD2. After removal of 4 bases from V and 7 bases from J, the junction contained 13 bases not matched to a gene. Germline-derived CDR1 and CDR2 are SGHVS and FNYEAQ. The CDR3 sequence is 17 residues long. This CDR3 is CASSSSGSGTSGKEQYF. CDR3 in DNA: TGTGCCAGCAGCTCATCGGGATCCGGGACTAGCGGGAAAGAGCAGTACTTC.

This clonotype was counted between two and nine times. J is TRBJ1-4 and V is TRBV7-9; tentatively, D is TRBD1 (6 bases). Per the germline V gene, CDR1 is SEHNR and CDR2 is FQNEAQ (reference sequence). The CDR3 is 15 amino acids. Between the trimmed V and J ends, which lost 5 bases and 7 bases, there was a span of 17 bases. CDR3 DNA sequence: TGTGCCAGCAGCCCAGGAACAGGGAGGACTGAAAAACTGTTTTTT. It encodes CASSPGTGRTEKLFF.

Here the CDR3 DNA reads TGTGCCAGCAGCGTAGAAGAACAGGGACTCGTCTACAATGAGCAGTTCTTC. It translates to CASSVEEQGLVYNEQFF. The chain employs TRBV9 and TRBJ2-1; perhaps D is TRBD1 or TRBD2 (6 bases each). The CDR3 spans 17 residues. Germline V lookup: CDR1 SGDLS, CDR2 YYNGEE. V lost 0 bases to trimming and J lost 3 bases, with 16 bases between them.

This clonotype has a count of ten or more. The V gene is TRBV3-1, the J gene TRBJ2-7; a possible D gene is TRBD1 (5 bases). V lost 2 bases to trimming and J lost 4 bases, with 9 bases between them. This CDR3 has 13 amino acids. CDR1 LGHDT and CDR2 YNNKEL come from the germline V gene (reference sequence). The CDR3 region has the DNA TGTGCCAGCAGCCAACAGGGATTATACGAGCAGTACTTC. Translation gives CASSQQGLYEQYF.

Many counts were recorded for this clonotype. CDR3 residues: CASSPLPSPTDTQYF. The CDR3 bases are TGTGCCAGCTCACCACTTCCCAGCCCGACAGATACGCAGTATTTT. J is TRBJ2-3 and V is TRBV18; D unresolved. V was shortened by 1 base and J by 3 bases, with 11 bases between the two germline ends. Germline-derived CDR1 and CDR2 are KGHSH and LQKENI. The length of the CDR3 is 15 residues.

The V and J genes are TRBV6-5 and TRBJ2-1, with D hard to call. The CDR3 runs 15 residues. V gave up 0 bases and J gave up 3 bases, with 9 bases separating them. CDR1 is MNHEY and CDR2 is SVGAGI in the germline V gene. CDR3 DNA: TGTGCCAGCAGTTACTCCCCGGTCAGCTACAATGAGCAGTTCTTC. It specifies CASSYSPVSYNEQFF.

The chain couples TRBV3-1 to TRBJ2-7; weak D call: TRBD2 (6 bases). Deletions cut 4 bases from V and 5 bases from J, with 9 bases between. Germline CDR1 LGHDT, CDR2 YNNKEL (reference sequence). The CDR3 covers 12 residues. CDR3 nucleotides: TGTGCCAGCAGCCGAGCGGGCCACGAGCAGTACTTC. The encoded protein is CASSRAGHEQYF.

V gene TRBV3-1 combines with J gene TRBJ2-7; TRBD2 matches 7 bases. The CDR3 loop spans 16 amino acids. The ends lost 0 bases at V and 2 bases at J; junction bases unmatched: 7. Germline CDR1 and CDR2: LGHDT and YNNKEL (reference sequence). For the CDR3, the DNA is TGTGCCAGCAGCCAAGATGCGAGGGGAGGGGCCTACGAGCAGTACTTC. Its translation: CASSQDARGGAYEQYF.

This clonotype was counted a few times. V and J are TRBV5-1 and TRBJ1-2; the D gene is possibly TRBD1 (5 bases). In germline, CDR1 is SGHRS, CDR2 YFSETQ. The CDR3 is made up of 14 amino acids. V lost 0 bases to trimming and J lost 8 bases, with 14 bases between them. The CDR3 nucleotides read TGCGCCAGCAGCTTGGCCCAGGGTGGAGTCGGCTACACCTTC. It is translated as CASSLAQGGVGYTF.

This clonotype was picked up a small number of times. Its ends do not fully match the called genes, so a read error is possible. The gene calls are TRBV7-2 and TRBJ2-1, with D possibly TRBD2 on 6 matching bases. This CDR3 is built from 12 residues. Germline V gene lookup returns CDR1 SGHTA and CDR2 FQGNSA. The CDR3 is CVSSPGLGGGFF. The CDR3 DNA sequence: TGTGTCAGCAGCCCCGGATTGGGGGGAGGGTTCTTC.

In this sample, this clonotype turned up many times. The V gene is TRBV20-1, the J gene TRBJ2-5, with TRBD1 matching over 9 bases. CDR1 is DFQATT and CDR2 is SNEGSKA in the germline V gene (reference sequence). The CDR3 runs 12 residues. Trimming cost V 4 bases and J 5 bases; bases outside gene matches: 2. Written as DNA, the CDR3 is TGCAGTGCTACAACAGGGGGCGAGACCCAGTACTTC. It specifies CSATTGGETQYF.

This chain joins TRBV11-2 and TRBJ2-3; 15 bases fit TRBD2. After removal of 5 bases from V and 6 bases from J, the junction contained 18 bases not matched to a gene. Germline-derived CDR1 and CDR2 are SGHAT and FQNNGV. The CDR3 contains 20 residues. The CDR3 DNA reads as TGTGCCAGCAGCGAACTTAAACGCCTTCCCGGGACTAGCGGGGGGGATACGCAGTATTTT. Its protein product is CASSELKRLPGTSGGDTQYF.

This clonotype was seen a few times. V and J are TRBV30 and TRBJ1-3; no clear D gene. This CDR3 contains 15 residues. Trimming took off 0 bases at V and 1 base at J, with 10 bases between the two ends. Per germline, CDR1 GTSNPN and CDR2 SVGIG (reference sequence). The CDR3 DNA sequence: TGTGCCTGGAGTGTAACCGTCACGTCTGGAAACACCATATATTTT. Translated: CAWSVTVTSGNTIYF.

Only a few counts were recorded for this clonotype. The rearrangement joins TRBV20-1 to TRBJ2-2, with D uncertain. V gave up 0 bases and J gave up 6 bases, with 5 bases separating them. CDR1 and CDR2 from the germline V gene are DFQATT and SNEGSKA (reference sequence). The CDR3 runs to 12 residues. In DNA, the CDR3 is TGCAGTGCTAGAGATCGGGCCGGGGAGCTGTTTTTT. This codes for CSARDRAGELFF.

J is TRBJ2-6 and V is TRBV20-1; D is perhaps TRBD2 (5 bases). The length of the CDR3 is 16 residues. Germline V gene data show CDR1 as DFQATT and CDR2 as SNEGSKA (reference sequence). V lost 5 bases to trimming and J lost 0 bases, with 14 bases between them. The CDR3 sequence is CSARGYGNSGANVLTF. The CDR3 DNA reads TGCAGTGCTCGCGGATACGGGAACTCTGGGGCCAACGTCCTGACTTTC.

This clonotype was detected many times. V gene TRBV20-1 combines with J gene TRBJ2-7; D is perhaps TRBD1 (5 bases). Germline CDR1 DFQATT, CDR2 SNEGSKA (reference sequence). The CDR3 loop spans 12 amino acids. V was trimmed by 1 base and J by 2 bases, leaving 6 bases between them. The CDR3 bases are TGCAGTGCTAGAGGGGGCCCCTACGAGCAGTACTTC. This gives the protein CSARGGPYEQYF.

This clonotype was found a few times. This chain links TRBV2 with TRBJ2-1, with D possibly TRBD2 on 6 matching bases. Germline loops: CDR1 SNHLY, CDR2 FYNNEI. The ends were cut back, 3 bases at V and 1 base at J, with 10 bases in the middle. The CDR3 loop spans 15 amino acids. The CDR3 sequence is CASSDETSSYNEQFF. The CDR3 nucleotides are TGTGCCAGCAGTGATGAGACTAGTTCCTACAATGAGCAGTTCTTC.

The chain recombines TRBV20-1 with TRBJ2-7, with TRBD1 matching 12 bases. The CDR3 spans 15 residues. With V trimmed by 5 bases and J by 6 bases, 11 bases remained unmatched. Germline assignment: CDR1 DFQATT and CDR2 SNEGSKA (reference sequence). The CDR3 region is CSAPTRDRGRSEQYF. The CDR3 DNA reads as TGCAGTGCTCCCACCCGGGACAGGGGGCGTTCCGAGCAGTACTTC.

The genes are TRBV7-2 and TRBJ2-7, with TRBD2 as a possible D gene (5 bases). Between the trimmed V and J ends, which lost 5 bases and 1 base, there was a span of 9 bases. The CDR3 runs 13 residues. Germline CDR1 is SGHTA and CDR2 is FQGNSA. CDR3 protein: CASSHRTSYEQYF. CDR3 bases: TGTGCCAGCAGCCACCGGACTTCCTACGAGCAGTACTTC.

The chain combines TRBV29-1 with TRBJ2-2; D is unclear. Germline assignment: CDR1 SQVTM and CDR2 ANQGSEA. This CDR3 region has 12 residues. V shed 7 bases and J shed 4 bases, with 10 bases lying between them. The CDR3 loop is CSGTTSTGELFF. The CDR3 DNA sequence: TGCAGCGGCACAACTTCCACCGGGGAGCTGTTTTTT.

The CDR3 reads CASSPRGRGRFSTDTQYF. The CDR3 DNA is TGTGCCAGCAGCCCCAGGGGGAGAGGAAGGTTTTCGACAGATACGCAGTATTTT. The chain has TRBV7-8 and TRBJ2-3; 7 nucleotides agree with TRBD1. Germline V CDR1 and CDR2: SGHVS, FQNEAQ. Unmatched junction bases numbered 17, after V lost 5 bases and J lost 3 bases. This CDR3 has 18 residues.

This clonotype was counted only a few times. This chain uses TRBV4-1 with TRBJ2-2, with a weak D call TRBD2 (6 bases). CDR1 and CDR2 (germline): MGHRA, YSYEKL. With 2 bases removed from V and 2 bases from J, the gap between germline ends came to 9 bases. CDR3 length: 15 residues. CDR3 region: CASSQPGLNTGELFF. DNA of the CDR3: TGCGCCAGCAGCCAACCGGGACTTAACACCGGGGAGCTGTTTTTT.

The V gene is TRBV28, the J gene TRBJ2-7; 9 bases line up with TRBD1. The CDR3 is 15 amino acids. J was trimmed by 4 bases and V by 7 bases; bases with no gene match: 11. Germline CDR1 is MDHEN and CDR2 is SYDVKM. The chain's CDR3 is CASTPVPGQGYEQYF. The CDR3 nucleotides read TGTGCCAGCACCCCTGTCCCGGGACAGGGTTACGAGCAGTACTTC.

This clonotype appeared a few times. The chain employs TRBV5-1 and TRBJ2-3, with D perhaps TRBD2 (6 bases). Germline values: CDR1 SGHRS, CDR2 YFSETQ. The CDR3 sequence is 13 residues long. V lost 7 bases and J lost 3, with 12 bases in between. CDR3 residues: CASAGTATDTQYF. CDR3 sequence (DNA): TGCGCCAGCGCCGGGACTGCGACAGATACGCAGTATTTT.